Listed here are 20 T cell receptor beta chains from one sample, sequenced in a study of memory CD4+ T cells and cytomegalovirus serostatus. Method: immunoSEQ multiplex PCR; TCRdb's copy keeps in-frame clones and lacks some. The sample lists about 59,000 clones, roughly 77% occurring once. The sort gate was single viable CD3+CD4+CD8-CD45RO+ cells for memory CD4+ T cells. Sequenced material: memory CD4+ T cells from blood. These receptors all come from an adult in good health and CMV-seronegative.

The CDR3 DNA reads as TGTGCCAGCCTAAACCGACTAGCTGGATCGGATGAGCAGTTCTTC. It yields the protein CASLNRLAGSDEQFF. J is TRBJ2-1 and V is TRBV5-6; 7 bases are a match to TRBD2. Germline trimming cut 7 bases from V and 8 bases from J; bases unmatched to any gene: 15. This CDR3 is built from 15 residues. Germline V gene sequence: CDR1 SGHDT, CDR2 YYEEEE.

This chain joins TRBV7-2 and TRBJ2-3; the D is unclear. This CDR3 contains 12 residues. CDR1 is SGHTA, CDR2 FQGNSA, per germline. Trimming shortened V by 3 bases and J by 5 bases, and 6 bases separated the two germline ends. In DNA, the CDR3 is TGTGCCAGCAGCTTTGGGTTAGATACGCAGTATTTT. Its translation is CASSFGLDTQYF. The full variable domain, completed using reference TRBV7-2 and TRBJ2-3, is GAGVSQSPSNKVTEKGKDVELRCDPISGHTALYWYRQSLGQGLEFLIYFQGNSAPDKSGLPSDRFSAERTGGSVSTLTIQRTQQEDSAVYLCASSFGLDTQYFGPGTRLTVL.

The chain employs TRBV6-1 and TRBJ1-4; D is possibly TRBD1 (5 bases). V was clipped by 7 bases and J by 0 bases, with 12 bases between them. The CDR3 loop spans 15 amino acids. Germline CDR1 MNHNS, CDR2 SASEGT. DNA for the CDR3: TGTGCCAGCACCCGGGGGGGACCAACTAATGAAAAACTGTTTTTT. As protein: CASTRGGPTNEKLFF.

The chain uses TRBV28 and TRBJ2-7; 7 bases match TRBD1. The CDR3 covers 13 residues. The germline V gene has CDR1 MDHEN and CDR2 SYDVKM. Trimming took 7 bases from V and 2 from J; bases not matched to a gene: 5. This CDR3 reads CASTPGQTYEQYF. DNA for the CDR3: TGTGCCAGCACCCCGGGACAGACCTACGAGCAGTACTTC. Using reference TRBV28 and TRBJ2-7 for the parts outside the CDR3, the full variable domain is DVKVTQSSRYLVKRTGEKVFLECVQDMDHENMFWYRQDPGLGLRLIYFSYDVKMKEKGDIPEGYSVSREKKERFSLILESASTNQTSMYLCASTPGQTYEQYFGPGTRLTVT.

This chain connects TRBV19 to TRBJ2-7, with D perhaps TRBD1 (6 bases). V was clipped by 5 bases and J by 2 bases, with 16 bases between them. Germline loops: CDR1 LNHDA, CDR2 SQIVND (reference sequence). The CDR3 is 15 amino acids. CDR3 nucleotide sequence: TGTGCCAGTAGTCACGAACAGGGTGCGGCCTACGAGCAGTACTTC. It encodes CASSHEQGAAYEQYF.

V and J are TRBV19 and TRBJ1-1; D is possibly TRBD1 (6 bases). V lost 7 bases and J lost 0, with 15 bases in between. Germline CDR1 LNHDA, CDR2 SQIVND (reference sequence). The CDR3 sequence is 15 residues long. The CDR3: CASNFWDTLNTEAFF. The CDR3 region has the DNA TGTGCCAGTAATTTTTGGGACACACTGAACACTGAAGCTTTCTTT.

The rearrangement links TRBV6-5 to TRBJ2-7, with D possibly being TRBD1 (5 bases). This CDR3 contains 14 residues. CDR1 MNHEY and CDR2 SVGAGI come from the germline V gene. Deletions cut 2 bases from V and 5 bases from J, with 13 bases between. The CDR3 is CASSYQDGRDEQYF. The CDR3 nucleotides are TGTGCCAGCAGTTACCAGGACGGCAGGGACGAGCAGTACTTC.

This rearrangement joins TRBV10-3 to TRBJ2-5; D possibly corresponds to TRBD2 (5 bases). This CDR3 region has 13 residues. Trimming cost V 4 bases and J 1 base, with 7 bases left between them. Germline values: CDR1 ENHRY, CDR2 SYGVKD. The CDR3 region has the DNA TGTGCCATCAGTGCGGGGATCCAAGAGACCCAGTACTTC. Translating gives CAISAGIQETQYF.

The CDR3 bases are TGTGCCAGCAGCATTGGACAGAAGTATGGCTACACCTTC. Protein product: CASSIGQKYGYTF. This chain joins TRBV28 and TRBJ1-2, with D possibly TRBD1 on 6 matching bases. CDR3 length: 13 residues. Trimming cost V 6 bases and J 5 bases, with 13 bases left between them. The germline V gene encodes CDR1 MDHEN and CDR2 SYDVKM.

CDR3 nucleotides: TGTGCCAGCTCCTCCGGGACAGGGACGAACACTGAAGCTTTCTTT. Its protein is CASSSGTGTNTEAFF. The chain couples TRBV18 to TRBJ1-1, with 9 positions matching TRBD1. Germline V CDR1 and CDR2: KGHSH, LQKENI. This CDR3 has 15 amino acids. Unmatched junction bases numbered 6, after V lost 6 bases and J lost 1 base. The complete variable domain, with remaining parts taken from reference TRBV18 and TRBJ1-1, reads NAGVMQNPRHLVRRRGQEARLRCSPMKGHSHVYWYRQLPEEGLKFMVYLQKENIIDESGMPKERFSAEFPKEGPSILRIQQVVRGDSAAYFCASSSGTGTNTEAFFGQGTRLTVV.

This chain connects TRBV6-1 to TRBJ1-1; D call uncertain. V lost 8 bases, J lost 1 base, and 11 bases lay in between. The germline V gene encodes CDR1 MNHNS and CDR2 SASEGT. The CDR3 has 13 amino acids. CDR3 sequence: CASEVGKNTEAFF. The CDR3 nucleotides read TGTGCCAGCGAGGTCGGGAAGAACACTGAAGCTTTCTTT.

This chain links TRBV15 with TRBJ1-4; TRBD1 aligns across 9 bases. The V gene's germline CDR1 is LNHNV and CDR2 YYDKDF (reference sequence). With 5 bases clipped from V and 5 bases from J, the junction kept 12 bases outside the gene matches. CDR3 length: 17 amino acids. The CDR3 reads CATSGRGTGIENEKLFF. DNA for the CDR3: TGTGCCACCAGCGGCCGAGGGACAGGGATAGAAAATGAAAAACTGTTTTTT.

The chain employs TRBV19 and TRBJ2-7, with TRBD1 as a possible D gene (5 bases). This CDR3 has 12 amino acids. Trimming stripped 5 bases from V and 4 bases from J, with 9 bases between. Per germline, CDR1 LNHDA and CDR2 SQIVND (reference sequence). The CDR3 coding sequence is TGTGCCAGTAGTCCAGGGCGGTACGAGCAGTACTTC. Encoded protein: CASSPGRYEQYF.

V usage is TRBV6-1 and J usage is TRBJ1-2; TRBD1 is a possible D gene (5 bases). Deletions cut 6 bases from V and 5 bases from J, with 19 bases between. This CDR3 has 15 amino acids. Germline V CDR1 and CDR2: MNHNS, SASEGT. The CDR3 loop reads CASSAAGARRYGYTF. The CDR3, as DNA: TGTGCCAGCAGCGCGGCCGGGGCGAGGAGGTATGGCTACACCTTC.

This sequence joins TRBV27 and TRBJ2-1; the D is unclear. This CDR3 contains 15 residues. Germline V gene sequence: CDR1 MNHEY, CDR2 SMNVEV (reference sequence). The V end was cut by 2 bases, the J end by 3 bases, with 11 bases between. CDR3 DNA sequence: TGTGCCAGCAGTTTAAGGGCAGCTTACTACAATGAGCAGTTCTTC. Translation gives CASSLRAAYYNEQFF.

CDR3 bases: TGTGCCAGCAGCCTGGGCGGCGGCCTCGAGCAGTACTTC. Translated, it gives CASSLGGGLEQYF. V is TRBV7-8 and J is TRBJ2-7, with D unclear. CDR3 size: 13 residues. V lost 5 bases to trimming and J lost 6 bases, with 14 bases between them. Looked up from germline, CDR1 is SGHVS and CDR2 is FQNEAQ.

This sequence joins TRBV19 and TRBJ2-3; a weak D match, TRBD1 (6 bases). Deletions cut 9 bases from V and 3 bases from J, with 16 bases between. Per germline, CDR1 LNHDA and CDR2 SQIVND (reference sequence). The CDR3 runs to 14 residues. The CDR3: CASLTGRKTDTQYF. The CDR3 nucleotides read TGTGCCAGCCTAACAGGGCGCAAGACAGATACGCAGTATTTT. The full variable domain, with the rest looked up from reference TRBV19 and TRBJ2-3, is DGGITQSPKYLFRKEGQNVTLSCEQNLNHDAMYWYRQDPGQGLRLIYYSQIVNDFQKGDIAEGYSVSREKKESFPLTVTSAQKNPTAFYLCASLTGRKTDTQYFGPGTRLTVL.

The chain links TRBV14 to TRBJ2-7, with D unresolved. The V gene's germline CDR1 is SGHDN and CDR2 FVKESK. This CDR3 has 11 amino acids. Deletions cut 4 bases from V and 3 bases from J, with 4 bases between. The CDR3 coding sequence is TGTGCCAGCAGCCGAAACTACGAGCAGTACTTC. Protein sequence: CASSRNYEQYF.

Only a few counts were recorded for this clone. The DNA for the CDR3 is TGTGCCACCAGCAGAGGTGGGACCCTCACCGGGGAGCTGTTTTTT. This translates into CATSRGGTLTGELFF. The chain joins TRBV15 to TRBJ2-2; D is possibly TRBD1 or TRBD2 (5 bases each). The CDR3 has 15 residues. Per the germline V gene, CDR1 is LNHNV and CDR2 is YYDKDF (reference sequence). Deletions cut 1 base from V and 4 bases from J, with 10 bases between.

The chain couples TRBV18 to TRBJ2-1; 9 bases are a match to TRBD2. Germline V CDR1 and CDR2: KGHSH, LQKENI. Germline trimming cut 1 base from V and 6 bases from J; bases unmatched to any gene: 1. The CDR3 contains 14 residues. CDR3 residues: CASSPQRGVNEQFF. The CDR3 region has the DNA TGTGCCAGCTCACCACAGCGGGGGGTCAATGAGCAGTTCTTC.